The rows below give T cell receptor beta chains drawn from one sample of a study of shared clonotypes between healthy human individuals. Measured with immunoSEQ multiplex PCR; TCRdb has only the in-frame clones, and not every one. The sample yields 600,000 to 750,000 clones, 90% seen once. Sequencing was performed on memory CD8+ T cells from PBMCs. All receptors come from a man between 18 and 35 years old in good health. Some clones in this sample may be carry-over from other donors' samples. The CDR3 runs from the conserved cysteine through the conserved F or W. Each record gives: J gene, V gene, D gene, clone size, CDR3 DNA, CDR3 protein. A D gene is named only where the DNA matches it firmly. A clone size is listed for some rows: how often the clone was seen (once, few, many), or a class if it is expanded.

TRBJ1-4 | TRBV5-8 | . | . | TGTGCCAGCAGCTTTAGTCCTGCAACTAATGAAAAACTGTTTTTT | CASSFSPATNEKLFF
TRBJ1-5 | TRBV4-2 | . | . | TGTGCCAGCAGCCAAGTGGAGAATCAGCCCCAGCATTTT | CASSQVENQPQHF
TRBJ2-7 | TRBV21-1 | . | few | TGTGCCAGCAGCAAACCGAACGGCAGGAACTCCTACGAGCAGTACTTC | CASSKPNGRNSYEQYF
TRBJ2-7 | TRBV6-5 | TRBD2 | . | TGTGCCAGCAGTTCCGGGACTAGGCTAGACTTC | CASSSGTRLDF
TRBJ1-6 | TRBV11-2 | . | . | TGTGCCAGCAGCTCCTCCTCCGCTATACCCCTCCACTTT | CASSSSSAIPLHF
TRBJ2-1 | TRBV29-1 | TRBD2 | . | TGCAGCGTTGAACCGACTAGCGGGAGTTTCTCGTATGAGCAGTTCTTC | CSVEPTSGSFSYEQFF
TRBJ2-7 | TRBV4-1 | TRBD2 | . | TGCGCCAGCAGCCAGGGTCCCACTAGCGGGATTTCCTACGAGCAGTACTTC | CASSQGPTSGISYEQYF
TRBJ1-5 | TRBV28 | . | . | TGTGCCAGCTATCCCCATAGCAATCAGCCCCAGCATTTT | CASYPHSNQPQHF
TRBJ2-1 | TRBV6-1 | TRBD2 | . | TGTGCCAGCACCCTAGGACTAGCGGCATACAATGAGCAGTTCTTC | CASTLGLAAYNEQFF
TRBJ2-5 | TRBV7-9 | . | . | TGTGCCAGCAGCTCCCTCGGAGAAGAGACCCAGTACTTC | CASSSLGEETQYF
TRBJ2-7 | TRBV7-9 | TRBD2 | . | TGTGCCAGCAGCTTAGCGAGGACGGGACTACACTACGAGCAGTACTTC | CASSLARTGLHYEQYF
TRBJ2-7 | TRBV29-1 | TRBD1 | few | TGCAGCGTCCGACAGGGCACCTACGAGCAGTACTTC | CSVRQGTYEQYF
TRBJ1-2 | TRBV4-1 | . | . | TGCGCCAGCAGCCAAGATCGTTTCCGCATTGTTGACTATGGCTACACCTTC | CASSQDRFRIVDYGYTF
TRBJ2-7 | TRBV27 | TRBD2 | . | TGTGCCAGCGGGAGGGCGGGTGGCGAGCAGTACTTC | CASGRAGGEQYF
TRBJ2-7 | TRBV29-1 | . | . | TGCAGCGTGTCGTCGGGGCTCGGGGAGCAGTACTTC | CSVSSGLGEQYF
TRBJ1-1 | TRBV6-1 | TRBD1 | . | TGTGCCAGCAGAGGACAGGGGGACACTGAAGCTTTCTTT | CASRGQGDTEAFF
TRBJ2-7 | TRBV29-1 | . | once | TGCAGCGTGCTTAGGGGGGTTGAGCAGTACTTC | CSVLRGVEQYF
TRBJ2-7 | TRBV5-1 | . | . | TGCGCCAGCAGCTTGGACGGGAACGAGCAGTACTTC | CASSLDGNEQYF
TRBJ2-2 | TRBV6-1 | . | . | TGTGCCAGCAGTGAACACCGCAGGGGAAGCGGGGAGCTGTTTTTT | CASSEHRRGSGELFF
TRBJ2-7 | TRBV7-9 | TRBD1 | . | TGTGCCAGCAGCTTATTCGGACAGGGCGACGAGCAGTACTTC | CASSLFGQGDEQYF
TRBJ2-7 | TRBV13 | TRBD2 | . | TGTGCCAGCAGCTTGCGAACCGACGGACTAGCTCAATGGTACTTC | CASSLRTDGLAQWYF
TRBJ2-6 | TRBV19 | TRBD1 | . | TGTGCCAGTAGTCAGGGGGCGGGCGGGGCCAACGTCCTGACTTTC | CASSQGAGGANVLTF
TRBJ1-5 | TRBV27 | . | few | TGTGCCAGCAGTTTATTAGCAGGTTCCCCCCAGCCCCAGCATTTT | CASSLLAGSPQPQHF
TRBJ1-5 | TRBV27 | TRBD1 | once | TGTGCCAGCAGTCCCTCCCGGGACAGGGAGGGTCAGCCCCAGCATTTT | CASSPSRDREGQPQHF
TRBJ1-1 | TRBV6-6 | . | . | TGTGCCAGCAGTTACGCGGACAAGGAAGCTTTCTTT | CASSYADKEAFF
TRBJ2-7 | TRBV7-9 | . | few | TGTGCCAGCAGCTTAGGAGAGGGGGTCCACGAGCAGTACTTC | CASSLGEGVHEQYF
TRBJ2-1 | TRBV4-1 | TRBD1 | . | TGCGCCAGCAGCCGACAGGGAAGGGAGCAGTTCTTC | CASSRQGREQFF
TRBJ2-2 | TRBV7-9 | TRBD2 | . | TGTGCCAGCAGCTTCGCGGGAGGACCCACCGGGGAGCTGTTTTTT | CASSFAGGPTGELFF
TRBJ1-5 | TRBV6-5 | . | . | TGTGCCAGCAGTGAGGGGCCTTGGGGCCAGCCCCAGCATTTT | CASSEGPWGQPQHF
TRBJ2-7 | TRBV27 | . | . | TGTGCCAGCGCCCTGGGCAGGAGTTACGAGCAGTACTTC | CASALGRSYEQYF
TRBJ2-5 | TRBV13 | . | . | TGTGCCAGCACCACCCGGGATGGGGGGCAGTTAGAGACCCAGTACTTC | CASTTRDGGQLETQYF
TRBJ1-1 | TRBV7-9 | . | . | TGTGCCAGCACCCCCGGGTATCGCACTGAAGCTTTCTTT | CASTPGYRTEAFF
TRBJ1-5 | TRBV27 | . | . | TGTGCCAGCAGTTTTTTAAGCAATCAGCCCCAGCATTTT | CASSFLSNQPQHF
TRBJ2-7 | TRBV6-5 | . | . | TGTGCCTCCCGCCTAAGCAACGAGCAGTACTTC | CASRLSNEQYF
TRBJ1-2 | TRBV5-4 | TRBD1 | . | TGTGCCAGCAGCTTGGACAGGGGTAAAGGCTACACCTTC | CASSLDRGKGYTF
TRBJ2-7 | TRBV6-1 | TRBD1 | . | TGTGCCAGCAACAGGGGATTCGACGAGCAGTACTTC | CASNRGFDEQYF
TRBJ2-5 | TRBV27 | . | . | TGTGCCAGCAGCATGAGGTACGGACTCCAAGAGACCCAGTACTTC | CASSMRYGLQETQYF